Below, one T cell receptor beta chain is given with its context. Its specificity is unknown. Additional DNA sequences in this sample encode the identical CDR3. This record belongs to a study of cytomegalovirus exposure and HLA in healthy donors. The study's findings and limits: A likely sequencing artifact accounted for one observed cluster of highly shared sequence variants.

The PCR contained 60 Vbeta and 13 Jbeta primers. Sequenced by immunoSEQ multiplex PCR; TCRdb stores in-frame clones only, minus some. The sample holds roughly 100,000 clones, roughly 80% seen once. V shed 1 base and J shed 4 bases, with 8 bases lying between them. The CDR3 is 14 residues long. Germline CDR1 is LNHNV and CDR2 is YYDKDF (reference sequence). This TCR was sampled from a man aged 35-49 years in good health and CMV-seropositive. Material for sequencing was PBMCs. V and J are TRBV15 and TRBJ1-5; D is possibly TRBD1 (5 bases). This CDR3 reads CATSRGQSNQPQHF. The CDR3 DNA is TGTGCCACCAGCAGAGGACAGTCGAATCAGCCCCAGCATTTT.